The source of this T cell receptor beta chain is a study of shared clonotypes between healthy human individuals. Study summary: The study used three CD4 naive, three CD4 memory, two CD8 naive and one CD8 memory plate per donor. Findings and caveats of the study: With few donors, the genetic and exposure-history diversity represented was limited.

The data were produced by immunoSEQ multiplex PCR, yet TCRdb's version contains in-frame clones alone and is incomplete. Altogether around 2.1 million clones are present, approximately 94% being singletons, with the ten largest covering about 0.13%. Trimming took 0 bases from V and 4 from J, leaving 16 bases between them. This CDR3 region has 16 residues. CDR1 is SGDLS and CDR2 is YYNGEE in the germline V gene. Turning to this clone: Its target is not known.

All participating donors were Caucasian adults from Nashville, Tennessee. The origin of this receptor is a man aged 18-30 years in good health. The chain recombines TRBV9 with TRBJ1-2, with D possibly being TRBD1 (5 bases). The sequencing sample was made of naive CD4+ T cells sorted from blood. As to subset: CD45RA+ positively selected. The CDR3 DNA reads TGTGCCAGCAGCGTAGAGGGACGTCCCCTTGTCTATGGCTACACCTTC. As protein: CASSVEGRPLVYGYTF.